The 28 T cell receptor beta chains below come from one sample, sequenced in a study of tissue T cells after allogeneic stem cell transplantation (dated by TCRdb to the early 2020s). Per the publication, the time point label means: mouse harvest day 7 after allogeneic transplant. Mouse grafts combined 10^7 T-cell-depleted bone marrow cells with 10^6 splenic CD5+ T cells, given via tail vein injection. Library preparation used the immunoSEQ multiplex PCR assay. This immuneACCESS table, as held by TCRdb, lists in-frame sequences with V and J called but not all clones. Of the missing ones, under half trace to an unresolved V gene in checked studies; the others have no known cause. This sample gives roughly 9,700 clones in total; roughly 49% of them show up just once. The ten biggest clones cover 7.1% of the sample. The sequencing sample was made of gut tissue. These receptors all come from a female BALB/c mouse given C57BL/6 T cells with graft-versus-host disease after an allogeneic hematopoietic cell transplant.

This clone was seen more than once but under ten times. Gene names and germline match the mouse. CDR3 loop: CSSSQSRISNERLFF. Incomplete CDR3 DNA: TGCTCCAGCAGTCAATCGCGGATTTCCAACGAAAGATTATTT. V usage is TRBV23 and J usage is TRBJ1-4. Sequencing ends 1 residue short of the CDR3 end; the germline J gene provides the rest. The CDR3 runs to 15 residues. CDR1 and CDR2 (germline): KGHTA, FQNQQP.

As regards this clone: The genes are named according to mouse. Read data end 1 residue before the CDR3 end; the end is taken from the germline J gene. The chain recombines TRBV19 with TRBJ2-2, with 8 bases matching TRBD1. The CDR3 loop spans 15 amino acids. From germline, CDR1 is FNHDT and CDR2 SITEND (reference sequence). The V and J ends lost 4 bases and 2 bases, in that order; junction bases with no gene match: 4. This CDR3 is CASSYPGGNTGQLYF. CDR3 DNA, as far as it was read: TGTGCCAGCAGTTACCCAGGGGGCAACACCGGGCAGCTCTAC. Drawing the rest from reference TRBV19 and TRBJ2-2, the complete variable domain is GGIITQTPKFLIGQEGQKLTLKCQQNFNHDTMYWYRQDSGKGLRLIYYSITENDLQKGDLSEGYDASREKKSSFSLTVTSAQKNEMAVFLCASSYPGGNTGQLYFGEGSKLTVL.

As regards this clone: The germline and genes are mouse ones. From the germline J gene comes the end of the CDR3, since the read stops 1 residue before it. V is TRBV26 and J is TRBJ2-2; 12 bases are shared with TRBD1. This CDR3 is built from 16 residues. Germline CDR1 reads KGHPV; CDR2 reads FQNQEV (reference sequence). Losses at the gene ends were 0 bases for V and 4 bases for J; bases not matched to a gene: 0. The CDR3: CASSLSGQGATGQLYF. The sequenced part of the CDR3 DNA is TGTGCCAGCAGTCTGTCGGGACAGGGGGCCACCGGGCAGCTCTAC.

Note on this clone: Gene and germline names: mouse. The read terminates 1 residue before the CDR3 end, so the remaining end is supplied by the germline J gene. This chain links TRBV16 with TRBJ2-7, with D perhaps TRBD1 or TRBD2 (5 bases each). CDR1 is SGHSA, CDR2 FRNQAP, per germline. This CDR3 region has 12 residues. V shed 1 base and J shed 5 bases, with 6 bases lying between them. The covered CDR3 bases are TGTGCAAGCAGCTTAGCGGGGGATGAACAGTAC. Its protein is CASSLAGDEQY. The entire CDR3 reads CASSLAGDEQYF.

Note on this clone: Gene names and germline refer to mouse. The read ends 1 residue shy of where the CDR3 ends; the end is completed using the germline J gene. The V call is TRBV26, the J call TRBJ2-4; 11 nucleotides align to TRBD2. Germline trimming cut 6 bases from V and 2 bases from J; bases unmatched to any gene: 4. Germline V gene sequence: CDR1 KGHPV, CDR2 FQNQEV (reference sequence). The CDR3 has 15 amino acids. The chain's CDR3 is CASSRTGGIQNTLYF. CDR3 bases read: TGTGCCAGCAGCCGGACTGGGGGGATTCAAAACACCTTGTAC.

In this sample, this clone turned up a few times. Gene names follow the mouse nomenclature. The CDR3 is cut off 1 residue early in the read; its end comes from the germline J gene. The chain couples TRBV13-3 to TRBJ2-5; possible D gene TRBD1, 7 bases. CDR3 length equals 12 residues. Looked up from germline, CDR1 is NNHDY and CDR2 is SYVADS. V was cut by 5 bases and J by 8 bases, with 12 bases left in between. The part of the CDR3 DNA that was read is TGTGCCAGCAGGAGGGGGCGCGGCACCCAGTAC. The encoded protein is CASRRGRGTQY. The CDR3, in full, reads CASRRGRGTQYF.

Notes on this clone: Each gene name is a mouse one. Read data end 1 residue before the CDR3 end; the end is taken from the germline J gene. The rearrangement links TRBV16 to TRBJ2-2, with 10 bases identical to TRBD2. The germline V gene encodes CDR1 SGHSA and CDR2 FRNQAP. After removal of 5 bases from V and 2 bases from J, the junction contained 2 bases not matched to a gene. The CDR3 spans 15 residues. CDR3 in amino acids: CASSAGLGNTGQLYF. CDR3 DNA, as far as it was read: TGTGCAAGCAGCGCGGGACTGGGGAACACCGGGCAGCTCTAC. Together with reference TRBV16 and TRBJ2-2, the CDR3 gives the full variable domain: NAGVIQTPRHKVTGKGQEATLWCEPISGHSAVFWYRQTIVQGLEFLTYFRNQAPIDDSGMPKERFSAQMPNQSHSTLKIQSTQPQDSAVYLCASSAGLGNTGQLYFGEGSKLTVL.

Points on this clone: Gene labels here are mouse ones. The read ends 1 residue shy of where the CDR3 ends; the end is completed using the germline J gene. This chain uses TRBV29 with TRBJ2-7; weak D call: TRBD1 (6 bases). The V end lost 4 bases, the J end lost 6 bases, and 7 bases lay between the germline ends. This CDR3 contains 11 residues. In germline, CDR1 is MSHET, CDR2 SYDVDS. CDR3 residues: CASSSGAEQYF. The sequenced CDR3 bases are TGTGCTAGCAGTTCAGGGGCTGAACAGTAC.

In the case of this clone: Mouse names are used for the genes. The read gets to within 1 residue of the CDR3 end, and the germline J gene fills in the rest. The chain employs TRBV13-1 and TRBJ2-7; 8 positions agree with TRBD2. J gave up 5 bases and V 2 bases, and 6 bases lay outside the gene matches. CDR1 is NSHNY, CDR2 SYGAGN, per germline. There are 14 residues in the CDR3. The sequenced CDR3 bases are TGTGCCAGCAGTGAACCCTGGGGGGTGGATGAACAGTAC. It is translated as CASSEPWGVDEQY. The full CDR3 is CASSEPWGVDEQYF.

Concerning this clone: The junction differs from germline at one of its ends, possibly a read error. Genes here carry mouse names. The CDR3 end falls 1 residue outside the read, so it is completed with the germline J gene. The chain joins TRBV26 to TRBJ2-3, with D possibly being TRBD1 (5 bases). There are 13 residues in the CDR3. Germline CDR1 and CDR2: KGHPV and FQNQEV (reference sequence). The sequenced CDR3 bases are TGTGCCAACAGTCTGACAGGTGCAGAAACGCTGTAT. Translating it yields CANSLTGAETLY. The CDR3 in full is CANSLTGAETLYF.

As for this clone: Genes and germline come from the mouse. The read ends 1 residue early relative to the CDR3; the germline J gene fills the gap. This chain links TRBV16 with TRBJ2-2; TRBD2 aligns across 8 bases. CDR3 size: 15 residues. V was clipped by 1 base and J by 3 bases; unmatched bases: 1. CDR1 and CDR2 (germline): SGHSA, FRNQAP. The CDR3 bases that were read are TGTGCAAGCAGCTTAGTGGGGGGGGACACCGGGCAGCTCTAC. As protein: CASSLVGGDTGQLY. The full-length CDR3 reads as CASSLVGGDTGQLYF.

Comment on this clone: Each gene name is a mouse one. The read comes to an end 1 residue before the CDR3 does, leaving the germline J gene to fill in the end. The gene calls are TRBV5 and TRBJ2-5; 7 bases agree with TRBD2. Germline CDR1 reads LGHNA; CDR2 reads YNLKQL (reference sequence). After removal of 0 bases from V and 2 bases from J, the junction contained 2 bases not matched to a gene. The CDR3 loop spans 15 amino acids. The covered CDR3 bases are TGTGCCAGCAGCCAAGACTGGGGGTCCCAAGACACCCAGTAC. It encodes CASSQDWGSQDTQY. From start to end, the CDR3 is CASSQDWGSQDTQYF.

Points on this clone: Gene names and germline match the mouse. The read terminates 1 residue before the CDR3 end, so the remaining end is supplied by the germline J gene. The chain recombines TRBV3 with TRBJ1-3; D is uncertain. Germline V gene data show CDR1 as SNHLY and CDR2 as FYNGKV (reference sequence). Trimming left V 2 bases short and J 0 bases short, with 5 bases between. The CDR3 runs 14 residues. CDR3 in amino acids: CASSLSSSGNTLYF. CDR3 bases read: TGTGCCAGCAGCTTATCCAGTTCTGGAAATACGCTCTAT.

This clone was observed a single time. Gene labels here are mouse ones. The CDR3 reads CASSGQGNTGQLYF. The DNA read from the CDR3 is TGTGCCAGCAGTGGACAGGGCAACACCGGGCAGCTCTAC. V is TRBV13-3 and J is TRBJ2-2; TRBD1 matches 7 bases. Read data end 1 residue before the CDR3 end; the end is taken from the germline J gene. Germline CDR1 is NNHDY and CDR2 is SYVADS. The V gene end was trimmed by 3 bases and the J gene end by 2 bases; junction bases not matched to a gene: 1. This CDR3 region has 14 residues.

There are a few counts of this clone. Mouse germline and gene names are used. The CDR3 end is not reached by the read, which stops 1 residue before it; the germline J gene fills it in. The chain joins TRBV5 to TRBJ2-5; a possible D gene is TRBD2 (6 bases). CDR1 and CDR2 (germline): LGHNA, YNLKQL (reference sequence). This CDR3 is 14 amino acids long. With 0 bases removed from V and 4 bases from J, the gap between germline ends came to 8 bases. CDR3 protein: CASSQDWGEDTQYF. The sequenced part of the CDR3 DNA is TGTGCCAGCAGCCAAGACTGGGGAGAAGACACCCAGTAC.

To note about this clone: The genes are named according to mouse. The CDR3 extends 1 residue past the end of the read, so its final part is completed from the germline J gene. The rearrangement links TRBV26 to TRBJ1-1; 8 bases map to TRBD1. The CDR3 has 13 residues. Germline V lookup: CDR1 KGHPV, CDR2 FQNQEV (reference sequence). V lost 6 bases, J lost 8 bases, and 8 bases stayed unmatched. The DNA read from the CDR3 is TGTGCCAGCAGCTTTCAGGGGGCGAGGGAAGTCTTC. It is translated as CASSFQGAREVF. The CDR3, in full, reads CASSFQGAREVFF.

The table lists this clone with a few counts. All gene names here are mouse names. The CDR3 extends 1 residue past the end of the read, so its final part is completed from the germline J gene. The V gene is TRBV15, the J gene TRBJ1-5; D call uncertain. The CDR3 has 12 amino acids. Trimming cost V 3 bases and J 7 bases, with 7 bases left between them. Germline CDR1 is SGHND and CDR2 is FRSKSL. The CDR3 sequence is CASSFDTQAPLF. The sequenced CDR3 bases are TGTGCCAGCAGTTTTGACACTCAGGCTCCGCTT.

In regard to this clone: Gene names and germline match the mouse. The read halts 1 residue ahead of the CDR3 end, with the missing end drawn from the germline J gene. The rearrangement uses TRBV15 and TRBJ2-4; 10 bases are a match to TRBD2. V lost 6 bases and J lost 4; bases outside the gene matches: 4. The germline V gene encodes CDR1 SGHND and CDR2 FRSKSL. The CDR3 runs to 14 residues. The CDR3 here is CASRPLGGENTLYF. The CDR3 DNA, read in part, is TGTGCCAGCAGGCCACTGGGGGGGGAAAACACCTTGTAC.

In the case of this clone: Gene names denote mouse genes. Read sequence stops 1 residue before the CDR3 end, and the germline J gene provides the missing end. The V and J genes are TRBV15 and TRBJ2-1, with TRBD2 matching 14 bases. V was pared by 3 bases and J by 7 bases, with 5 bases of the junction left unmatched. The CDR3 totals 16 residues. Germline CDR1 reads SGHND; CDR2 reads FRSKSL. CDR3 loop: CASSFGTGGAEAEQFF. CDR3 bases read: TGTGCCAGCAGTTTCGGGACTGGGGGGGCTGAGGCTGAGCAGTTC.

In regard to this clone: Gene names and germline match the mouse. The CDR3 region is CASSWDWGGPSNTGQLYF. The sequenced CDR3 bases are TGTGCCAGCAGCTGGGACTGGGGGGGGCCCTCAAACACCGGGCAGCTCTAC. The chain recombines TRBV13-3 with TRBJ2-2, with 13 nucleotides matching TRBD2. The read ends 1 residue shy of where the CDR3 ends; the end is completed using the germline J gene. The CDR3 is made up of 18 amino acids. Germline V gene sequence: CDR1 NNHDY, CDR2 SYVADS. The J segment lost 0 bases and the V segment lost 5 bases, leaving 7 bases of the junction unmatched.

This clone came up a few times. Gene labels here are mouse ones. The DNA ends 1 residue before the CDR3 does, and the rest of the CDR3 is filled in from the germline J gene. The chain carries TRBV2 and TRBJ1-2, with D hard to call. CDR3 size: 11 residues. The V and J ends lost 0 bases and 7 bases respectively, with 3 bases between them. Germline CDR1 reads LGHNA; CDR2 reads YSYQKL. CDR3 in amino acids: CASSQDSDYTF. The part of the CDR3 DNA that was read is TGTGCCAGCAGCCAAGACAGCGACTACACC.

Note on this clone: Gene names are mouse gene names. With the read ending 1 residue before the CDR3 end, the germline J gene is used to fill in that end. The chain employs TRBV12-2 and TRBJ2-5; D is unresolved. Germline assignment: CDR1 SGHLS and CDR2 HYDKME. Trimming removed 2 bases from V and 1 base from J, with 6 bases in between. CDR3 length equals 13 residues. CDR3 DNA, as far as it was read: TGTGCCAGCTCTCCCGGGGACCAAGACACCCAGTAC. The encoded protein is CASSPGDQDTQY. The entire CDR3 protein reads CASSPGDQDTQYF.

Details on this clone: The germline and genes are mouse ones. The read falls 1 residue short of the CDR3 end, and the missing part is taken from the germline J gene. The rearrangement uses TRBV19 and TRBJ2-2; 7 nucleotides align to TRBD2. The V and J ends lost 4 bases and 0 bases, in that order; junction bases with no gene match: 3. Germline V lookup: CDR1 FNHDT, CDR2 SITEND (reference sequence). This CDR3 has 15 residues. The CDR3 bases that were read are TGTGCCAGCAGTCCCGGACTGGCAAACACCGGGCAGCTCTAC. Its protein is CASSPGLANTGQLY. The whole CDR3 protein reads CASSPGLANTGQLYF.

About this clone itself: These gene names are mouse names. The DNA read from the CDR3 is TGTGCCAGCTCTCCCGGGACAGCAAACACAGAAGTCTTC. Translation: CASSPGTANTEVF. The CDR3 in full is CASSPGTANTEVFF. The chain joins TRBV12-2 to TRBJ1-1, with 7 bases lining up with TRBD1. The missing CDR3 end, 1 residue past where the read stops, is filled in from the germline J gene. CDR3 length: 14 amino acids. Germline V gives CDR1 SGHLS, CDR2 HYDKME. The trim removed 2 bases at V and 0 bases at J, leaving 2 bases unmatched.

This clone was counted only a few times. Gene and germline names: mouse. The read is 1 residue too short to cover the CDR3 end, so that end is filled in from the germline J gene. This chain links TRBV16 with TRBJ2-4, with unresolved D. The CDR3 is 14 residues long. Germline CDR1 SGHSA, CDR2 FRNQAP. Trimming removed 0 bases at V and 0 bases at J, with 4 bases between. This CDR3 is CASSLDRSQNTLYF. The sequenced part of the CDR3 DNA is TGTGCAAGCAGCTTAGATAGGAGTCAAAACACCTTGTAC.

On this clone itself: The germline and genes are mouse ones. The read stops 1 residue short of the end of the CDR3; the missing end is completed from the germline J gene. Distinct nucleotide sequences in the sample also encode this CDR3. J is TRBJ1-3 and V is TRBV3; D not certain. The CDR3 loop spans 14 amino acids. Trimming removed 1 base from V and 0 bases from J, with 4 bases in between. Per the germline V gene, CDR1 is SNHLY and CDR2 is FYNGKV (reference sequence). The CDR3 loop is CASSLGGSGNTLYF. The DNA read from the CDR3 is TGTGCCAGCAGCTTAGGGGGTTCTGGAAATACGCTCTAT.

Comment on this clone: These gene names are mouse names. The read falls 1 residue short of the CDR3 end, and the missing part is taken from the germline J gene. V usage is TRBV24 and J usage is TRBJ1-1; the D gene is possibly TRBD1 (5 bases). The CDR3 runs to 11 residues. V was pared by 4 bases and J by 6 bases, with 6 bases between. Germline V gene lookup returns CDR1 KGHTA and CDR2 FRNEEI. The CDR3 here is CASSRGAEVFF. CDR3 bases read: TGTGCCAGCAGTCGAGGGGCAGAAGTCTTC.

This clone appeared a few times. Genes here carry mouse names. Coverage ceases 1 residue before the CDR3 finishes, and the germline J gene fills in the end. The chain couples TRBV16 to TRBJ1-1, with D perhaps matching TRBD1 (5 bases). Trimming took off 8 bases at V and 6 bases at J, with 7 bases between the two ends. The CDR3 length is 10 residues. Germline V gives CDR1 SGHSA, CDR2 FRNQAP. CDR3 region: CASAGSEVFF. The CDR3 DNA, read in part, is TGTGCAAGCGCAGGGTCAGAAGTCTTC.